The table lists the clone carrying this T cell receptor (beta chain) with a few counts. This sample was included in a study of T-cell reconstitution after alpha-beta-depleted transplantation in children. TCRbeta library preparation incorporated unique molecular identifiers. TCRdb re-called the PCR reads through MiXCR, storing one row per CDR3 protein. In the table there are nearly 400,000 distinct CDR3 sequences, over 20% of which are singletons. The receptor was derived from a human donor who donated a stem cell graft to a child with acute myeloid leukemia. Sample: PBMCs from the stem cell graft donor, taken from the stem cell graft.

CDR3 in amino acids: CASSSTSNEQFF. CDR3 bases: TGTGCCAGCAGCTCGACTAGCAATGAGCAGTTCTTC. The chain carries TRBV12-3 or TRBV12-4 and TRBJ2-1, with a weak D call TRBD2 (6 bases). Between the trimmed V and J ends, which lost 6 bases and 6 bases, there was a span of 9 bases. CDR3 length equals 12 residues.